The T cell receptor (beta chain) described here comes from a study of blood T cells in healthy people across ages. Study conclusions and caveats: Changes seen in expanded clonotypes were possibly confounded by donor CMV status left unknown.

As to this clonotype: Antigen: not known.

Then a second PCR, running roughly 7 to 12 cycles, was carried out with a sample-barcoded 5' primer and a J-beta primer mix. MiXCR was run by TCRdb on the 5' RACE reads, yielding one entry per CDR3 protein. The table records roughly 2 million distinct CDR3 sequences, 40% to 55% of them present only once. From germline, CDR1 is DFQATT and CDR2 SNEGSKA (reference sequence). This CDR3 has 14 amino acids. The V gene lost 2 bases and the J gene lost 10 bases, with 18 bases spanning the gap. The gene calls are TRBV20-1 and TRBJ2-1; no clear D gene. Specimen: blood. The source of this sequence is a woman aged 40 to 55 in good health. The CDR3 spells CSARLAGSPYEQFF. The CDR3 DNA reads TGCAGTGCTAGACTGGCAGGTTCCCCCTACGAGCAGTTCTTC.